A single TCR beta chain is shown here with its context. No antigen is known for it. This specimen belongs to a study of T cell repertoires in cytomegalovirus infection. Study in general: Signatures in public TCR beta sequences pointed to both CMV infection and matching HLA type. Findings and caveats of the study: The study identified carriers of CMV plus the relevant HLA from cumulative public TCR beta family frequency. The ex vivo response showed dominance by HLA-C-restricted CMV-specific TCR beta clonotypes.

Germline assignment: CDR1 MNHEY and CDR2 SMNVEV (reference sequence). CDR3 length equals 14 residues. The V and J ends lost 8 bases and 2 bases respectively, with 15 bases between them. TCRdb re-analysed the reads in MiXCR, keeping a single row per CDR3 protein. The data show 300,000 to 400,000 distinct CDR3 sequences, with 18% seen just once and around 8.6% held by the top ten. The genes are TRBV27 and TRBJ1-2, with D hard to call. The clonotype originates from a human donor in good health (CMV status not recorded). Some clones in this sample may be carry-over from other donors' samples. Sequencing was done on a sample of PBMCs. CDR3 protein: CASGSPSGNYGYTF. Here the CDR3 DNA reads TGTGCCAGCGGTTCCCCTTCAGGAAACTATGGCTACACCTTC.